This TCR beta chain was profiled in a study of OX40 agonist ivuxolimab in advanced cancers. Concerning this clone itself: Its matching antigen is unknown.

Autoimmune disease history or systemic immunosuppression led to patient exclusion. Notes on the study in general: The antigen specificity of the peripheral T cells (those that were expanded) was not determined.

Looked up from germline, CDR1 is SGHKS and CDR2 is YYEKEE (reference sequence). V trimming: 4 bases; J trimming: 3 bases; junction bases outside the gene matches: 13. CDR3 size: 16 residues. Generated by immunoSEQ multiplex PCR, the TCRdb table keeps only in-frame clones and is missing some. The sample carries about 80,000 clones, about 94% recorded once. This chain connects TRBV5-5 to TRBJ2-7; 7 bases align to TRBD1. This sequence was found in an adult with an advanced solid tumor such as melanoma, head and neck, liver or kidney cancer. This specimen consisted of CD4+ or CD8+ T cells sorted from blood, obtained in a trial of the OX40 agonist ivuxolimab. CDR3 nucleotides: TGTGCCAGCAGCGCTGACCTGCCGAGACAGGGCTACGAGCAGTACTTC. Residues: CASSADLPRQGYEQYF.